A single sample gave rise to the 29 T cell receptor beta chains below, sequenced in a study of CD8 T cells in Susac syndrome (dated by TCRdb to about 2019). Libraries were made using the immunoSEQ multiplex PCR assay. RNA was extracted using the RNeasy kit, and about 0.5 to 1 microgram was reverse transcribed with random hexamers. TCRdb reran the public reads through fastp at Q25 and MiXCR, keeping productive beta chains. Here each entry gathers all rows of one CDR3 protein and keeps the most common genes and DNA. In this sample the table shows 55,000 to 75,000 distinct CDR3 sequences, 93% of which occur a single time. Of the sample, around 0.15% falls within the top ten clones. The sequenced sample was CD4+ T cells from PBMCs. These receptors all stem from a human donor with Susac syndrome.

This clonotype has just one count. The chain is built from TRBV20-1 and TRBJ2-7, with D maybe TRBD2 (6 bases). Trimming removed 8 bases from V and 5 bases from J, with 25 bases in between. Per germline, CDR1 DFQATT and CDR2 SNEGSKA (reference sequence). The CDR3 consists of 15 residues. CDR3 bases: TGCAGTCCCAGTTGGACCGGGCCGGGGGTTCACGAGCAGTACTTC. As protein: CSPSWTGPGVHEQYF.

The chain couples TRBV20-1 to TRBJ2-7, with a weak D call TRBD1 (5 bases). The CDR3 totals 12 residues. The ends were cut back, 6 bases at V and 6 bases at J, with 15 bases in the middle. CDR1 DFQATT and CDR2 SNEGSKA come from the germline V gene (reference sequence). The CDR3 loop is CSAPPQGVEQYF. Here the CDR3 DNA reads TGCAGTGCCCCACCCCAGGGCGTCGAGCAGTACTTC.

This clonotype was seen only once. This chain links TRBV19 with TRBJ1-4, with 8 bases matching TRBD1. The CDR3 has 14 amino acids. With V trimmed by 7 bases and J by 8 bases, 9 bases remained unmatched. Germline values: CDR1 LNHDA, CDR2 SQIVND (reference sequence). This CDR3 reads CASTIRTGIEKLFF. The CDR3 nucleotides read TGTGCCAGTACCATCAGGACAGGGATCGAAAAACTGTTTTTT.

The V call is TRBV28, the J call TRBJ1-2, with unresolved D. Germline-derived CDR1 and CDR2 are MDHEN and SYDVKM. The CDR3 consists of 12 residues. The V and J ends lost 1 base and 4 bases respectively, with 4 bases between them. CDR3 sequence: CASSLSPYGYTF. In nucleotides, the CDR3 is TGTGCCAGCAGTTTATCCCCCTATGGCTACACCTTC.

V and J are TRBV20-1 and TRBJ2-7; a possible D gene is TRBD1 (5 bases). V lost 2 bases and J 0 bases, leaving 8 bases between the germline ends. The CDR3 is 13 residues long. Germline CDR1 reads DFQATT; CDR2 reads SNEGSKA (reference sequence). The CDR3 DNA reads as TGCAGTGCTAGAACAGGAAGCTCCTACGAGCAGTACTTC. Its translation: CSARTGSSYEQYF.

The chain employs TRBV29-1 and TRBJ1-5, with 7 positions matching TRBD1. In germline, CDR1 is SQVTM, CDR2 ANQGSEA. The CDR3 is made up of 13 amino acids. With 6 bases clipped from V and 3 bases from J, the junction kept 5 bases outside the gene matches. The CDR3 region has the DNA TGCAGCGTGCAGGGGGGTTTCAATCAGCCCCAGCATTTT. This codes for CSVQGGFNQPQHF.

The genes are TRBV20-1 and TRBJ1-3; 7 bases agree with TRBD1. The CDR3 contains 15 residues. Germline loops: CDR1 DFQATT, CDR2 SNEGSKA (reference sequence). The V segment lost 2 bases and the J segment 9 bases; nucleotides outside the gene matches: 13. The DNA of the CDR3 is TGCAGTGCTAGACCCCCTGGACAGGTCGAAAGCACCATATATTTT. Translated: CSARPPGQVESTIYF.

V usage is TRBV4-3 and J usage is TRBJ2-5, with 12 bases that match TRBD1. The CDR3 covers 16 residues. Germline values: CDR1 LGHNA, CDR2 YSLEER. V trimming: 1 base; J trimming: 5 bases; junction bases outside the gene matches: 5. CDR3 loop: CASSQVGTGGLETQYF. DNA of the CDR3: TGCGCCAGCAGCCAAGTAGGGACAGGGGGCTTGGAGACCCAGTACTTC.

The rearrangement links TRBV14 to TRBJ2-7; 8 bases fit TRBD1. CDR1 and CDR2 (germline): SGHDN, FVKESK. This CDR3 spans 13 amino acids. Trimming took 6 bases from V and 3 from J; bases not matched to a gene: 4. The CDR3: CASRRTGNYEQYF. As DNA, the CDR3 is TGTGCCAGCAGAAGGACAGGGAACTACGAGCAGTACTTC.

V gene TRBV7-2 combines with J gene TRBJ2-1, with 11 bases matching TRBD2. Germline-derived CDR1 and CDR2 are SGHTA and FQGNSA. The CDR3 has 19 amino acids. The V and J ends lost 2 bases and 0 bases, in that order; junction bases with no gene match: 9. The CDR3 loop reads CASSLKTVLAGGSYNEQFF. The CDR3 DNA is TGTGCCAGCAGCTTAAAAACGGTCCTAGCGGGGGGCTCCTACAATGAGCAGTTCTTC.

A single count supports this clonotype. This CDR3 is CASSPRDLRPGEQYF. CDR3 sequence (DNA): TGTGCCAGCTCACCACGGGACCTCCGGCCGGGCGAGCAGTACTTC. The rearrangement joins TRBV18 to TRBJ2-7; TRBD1 or TRBD2 may be the D gene (5 bases each). Trimming removed 1 base from V and 6 bases from J, with 16 bases in between. The CDR3 length is 15 residues. The germline V gene has CDR1 KGHSH and CDR2 LQKENI.

The chain employs TRBV5-1 and TRBJ1-2, with D unresolved. Germline V gene data show CDR1 as SGHRS and CDR2 as YFSETQ. V shed 1 base and J shed 2 bases, with 9 bases lying between them. CDR3 length equals 14 residues. The CDR3 nucleotides read TGCGCCAGCAGCTTGAACACAGAGAACTATGGCTACACCTTC. It yields the protein CASSLNTENYGYTF.

V gene TRBV5-1 combines with J gene TRBJ2-1; a weak D match, TRBD2 (7 bases). V gave up 3 bases and J gave up 0 bases, with 22 bases separating them. Germline V gene sequence: CDR1 SGHRS, CDR2 YFSETQ. This CDR3 region has 19 residues. Here the CDR3 DNA reads TGCGCCAGCAGCTCAGTAGGAACGGGGGGCTCGAGCTCCTACAATGAGCAGTTCTTC. Translation: CASSSVGTGGSSSYNEQFF.

The V call is TRBV5-4, the J call TRBJ2-5, with TRBD1 matching 8 bases. Germline V lookup: CDR1 SGHNT, CDR2 YYREEE (reference sequence). This CDR3 region has 14 residues. V dropped 4 bases and J dropped 4; count of bases not matched to a gene: 6. The CDR3 here is CASSRPGQGETQYF. CDR3 sequence (DNA): TGTGCCAGCAGCCGGCCAGGACAGGGAGAGACCCAGTACTTC.

The sample holds one count of this clonotype. This CDR3 reads CASSYLLGRSTNYGYTF. CDR3 in DNA: TGTGCCAGCAGTTATCTTCTGGGCAGGTCTACGAACTATGGCTACACCTTC. The gene calls are TRBV6-5 and TRBJ1-2; D unclear. Germline CDR1 is MNHEY and CDR2 is SVGAGI. The CDR3 has 17 amino acids. With 3 bases removed from V and 2 bases from J, the gap between germline ends came to 19 bases.

V and J are TRBV11-2 and TRBJ2-5; D is possibly TRBD1 or TRBD2 (6 bases each). This CDR3 has 15 amino acids. Germline values: CDR1 SGHAT, CDR2 FQNNGV. V shed 5 bases and J shed 3 bases, with 16 bases lying between them. CDR3 residues: CASSANTGTEETQYF. The CDR3 DNA follows: TGTGCCAGCAGCGCCAATACAGGGACTGAAGAGACCCAGTACTTC.

The V call is TRBV7-2, the J call TRBJ2-4; a possible D gene is TRBD1 (5 bases). Germline CDR1 is SGHTA and CDR2 is FQGNSA. Trimming removed 1 base from V and 7 bases from J, with 8 bases in between. CDR3 size: 13 residues. The CDR3 spells CASSLEPGNIQYF. CDR3 nucleotides: TGTGCCAGCAGCTTAGAGCCAGGGAACATTCAGTACTTC.

The chain links TRBV28 to TRBJ2-3, with no clear D. CDR3 length: 15 amino acids. Trimming stripped 5 bases from V and 2 bases from J, with 14 bases between. Germline V gene lookup returns CDR1 MDHEN and CDR2 SYDVKM. The CDR3 loop is CASSVDISSTDTQYF. CDR3 nucleotide sequence: TGTGCCAGCAGTGTCGACATTTCATCCACAGATACGCAGTATTTT.

The rearrangement joins TRBV20-1 to TRBJ2-7, with 7 bases fitting TRBD1. The CDR3 runs to 13 residues. The V gene end was trimmed by 6 bases and the J gene end by 0 bases; junction bases not matched to a gene: 5. Looked up from germline, CDR1 is DFQATT and CDR2 is SNEGSKA (reference sequence). The CDR3 is CSAFRDSSYEQYF. The CDR3 DNA is TGCAGTGCCTTCCGGGACAGCTCCTACGAGCAGTACTTC.

CDR3 DNA: TGTGCCAGCAGCTATACTAGCGGGGGGGCCGGGGAGCTGTTTTTT. This sequence encodes CASSYTSGGAGELFF. V usage is TRBV11-3 and J usage is TRBJ2-2; TRBD2 matches 13 bases. Trimming took 4 bases from V and 6 from J; bases not matched to a gene: 2. This CDR3 region has 15 residues. In germline, CDR1 is SGHNT, CDR2 YENEEA.

The chain employs TRBV3-1 and TRBJ1-2; unclear D gene. The CDR3 contains 13 residues. Germline loops: CDR1 LGHDT, CDR2 YNNKEL (reference sequence). Trimming shortened V by 0 bases and J by 8 bases, and 10 bases separated the two germline ends. Written as DNA, the CDR3 is TGTGCCAGCAGCCAAGAGACTGCCTTAGGCTACACCTTC. Encoded protein: CASSQETALGYTF.

J is TRBJ1-1 and V is TRBV25-1; D gene ambiguous. The CDR3 is 14 residues long. The germline V and J ends were trimmed by 3 bases and 3 bases, with 11 bases remaining between them. The germline CDR1 and CDR2 sequences are MGHDK and SYGVNS. The CDR3 spells CASSDLGGYTEAFF. CDR3 coding DNA: TGTGCCAGCAGTGACCTAGGCGGATACACTGAAGCTTTCTTT.

The gene calls are TRBV5-1 and TRBJ1-5; the D is unclear. Per germline, CDR1 SGHRS and CDR2 YFSETQ. This CDR3 spans 13 amino acids. The germline V and J ends were trimmed by 0 bases and 4 bases, with 5 bases remaining between them. The CDR3 sequence: CASSLGANQPQHF. The DNA for the CDR3 is TGCGCCAGCAGCTTGGGAGCTAATCAGCCCCAGCATTTT.

The gene calls are TRBV12-3 or TRBV12-4 and TRBJ1-1; no clear D gene. The CDR3 covers 15 residues. With 3 bases removed from V and 4 bases from J, the gap between germline ends came to 15 bases. CDR3 amino acids: CASSLGAGVPTEAFF. The CDR3 nucleotides are TGTGCCAGCAGTTTGGGTGCCGGGGTTCCCACTGAAGCTTTCTTT.

J is TRBJ1-1 and V is TRBV9; 7 nucleotides match TRBD1. The CDR3 totals 17 residues. Germline loops: CDR1 SGDLS, CDR2 YYNGEE. The trim removed 4 bases at V and 1 base at J, leaving 13 bases unmatched. In nucleotides, the CDR3 is TGTGCCAGCAGCTCCCCCCCCTTGGGACAGCCGAACACTGAAGCTTTCTTT. This translates into CASSSPPLGQPNTEAFF.

The chain employs TRBV10-3 and TRBJ2-3; D remains unclear. The CDR3 totals 13 residues. V was pared by 4 bases and J by 4 bases, with 9 bases between. Germline V gene sequence: CDR1 ENHRY, CDR2 SYGVKD. The CDR3 here is CAISAPSSDTQYF. CDR3 bases: TGTGCCATCAGTGCCCCTTCTTCAGATACGCAGTATTTT.

The genes are TRBV21-1 and TRBJ1-6. TRBV21-1 is described as a pseudogene. This CDR3 region has 17 residues. CDR3 sequence: CASSPQLRTVYNSPLHF. The DNA for the CDR3 is TGTGCCAGCAGCCCCCAACTTAGAACAGTTTATAATTCACCCCTCCACTTT.

This clonotype was picked up one time. J is TRBJ2-3 and V is TRBV12-3 or TRBV12-4; tentatively, D is TRBD1 (5 bases). V shed 6 bases and J shed 2 bases, with 12 bases lying between them. The CDR3 covers 14 residues. The DNA of the CDR3 is TGTGCCAGCAGCCTCCGACAGTACACAGATACGCAGTATTTT. Protein product: CASSLRQYTDTQYF.

This chain connects TRBV6-2 or TRBV6-3 to TRBJ1-5; TRBD1 is a possible D gene (5 bases). Trimming left V 6 bases short and J 3 bases short, with 12 bases between. Per germline, CDR1 MNHEY and CDR2 SVGEGT. The CDR3 consists of 14 residues. The CDR3 DNA follows: TGTGCCAGCAGATCCGGGACGGTCAATCAGCCCCAGCATTTT. This encodes CASRSGTVNQPQHF.